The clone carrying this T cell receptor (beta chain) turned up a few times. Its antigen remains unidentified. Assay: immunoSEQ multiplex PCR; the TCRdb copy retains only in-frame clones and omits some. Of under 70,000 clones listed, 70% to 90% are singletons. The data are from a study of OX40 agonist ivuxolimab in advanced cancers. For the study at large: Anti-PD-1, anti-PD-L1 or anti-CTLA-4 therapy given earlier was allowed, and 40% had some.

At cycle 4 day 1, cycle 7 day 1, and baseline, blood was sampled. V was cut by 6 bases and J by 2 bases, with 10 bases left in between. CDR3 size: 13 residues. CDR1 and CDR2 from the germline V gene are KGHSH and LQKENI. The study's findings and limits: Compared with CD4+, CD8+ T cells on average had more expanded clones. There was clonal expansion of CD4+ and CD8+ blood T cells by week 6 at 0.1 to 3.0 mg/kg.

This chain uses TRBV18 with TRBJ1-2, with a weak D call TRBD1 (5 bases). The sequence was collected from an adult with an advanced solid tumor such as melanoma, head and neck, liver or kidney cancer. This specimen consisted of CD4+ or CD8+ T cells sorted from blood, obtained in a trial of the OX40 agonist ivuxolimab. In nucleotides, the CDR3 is TGTGCCAGCTCGCAGGGATCAAACTATGGCTACACCTTC. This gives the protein CASSQGSNYGYTF.